The entry below gives a single T cell receptor (beta chain) sequence along with its context. The sample originates from a study of shared clonotypes between healthy human individuals. Using immunoSEQ multiplex PCR, the repertoire was profiled, and TCRdb retains in-frame clones only, with some absent. The table includes over 1.5 million clones, roughly 98% detected once. V shed 0 bases and J 8 bases; nucleotides not matched to a gene: 6. The germline gives CDR1 SGDLS, CDR2 YYNGEE. The CDR3 loop spans 15 amino acids. Sequenced sample: naive CD4+ T cells sorted from blood. The subset was: CD45RA+ positively selected. The V call is TRBV9, the J call TRBJ1-2; 11 positions match TRBD1. This clonotype originated in a man younger than 40 in good health. The CDR3, as DNA: TGTGCCAGCAGCGTAGTCGGACAGGGGGCGCAGGGCTACACCTTC. This gives the protein CASSVVGQGAQGYTF.